This record covers a single T cell receptor beta chain. No antigen is known for it. The sample comes from a study of T cell responses to AZD1222 COVID-19 vaccine. CDR3 length: 16 amino acids. CDR1 WSHSY and CDR2 SAAADI come from the germline V gene. J gave up 4 bases and V 2 bases, and 9 bases lay outside the gene matches. Some clones are missing from TCRdb's copy, which holds only in-frame ones; the method was immunoSEQ multiplex PCR. The top ten clones hold around 5% of a sample with roughly 92,000 clones, approximately 88% of them seen once. Study results and limitations: Among those given AZD1222, only six were seropositive at baseline.

The V call is TRBV10-2, the J call TRBJ1-2; TRBD1 matches 8 bases. Sample: peripheral blood, taken 28 days after the second AZD1222 dose. The receptor comes from an adult who received the AZD1222 COVID-19 vaccine. CDR3 residues: CASSEASGTGTYGYTF. In nucleotides, the CDR3 is TGCGCCAGCAGTGAGGCTTCCGGGACAGGCACCTATGGCTACACCTTC.